What follows describes a single TCR beta chain. This clone was counted between two and nine times. No antigen is known for it. No base-level quality is on record; no much larger clone is a single base apart. The entire amount of isolated RNA was reverse transcribed using the High Capacity cDNA Reverse Transcription Kit, so the sequenced TCRB transcripts were expressed ones. Deep immunoSEQ sequencing was performed on naive, central memory and regulatory T cell samples, with an average of roughly 3.5 million total reads per sample. Sorted cells were lysed in RLT buffer and RNA was extracted with DNase-treated RNeasy Micro or Mini kits, depending on cell number. To prevent cross-contamination, each cell subset was processed individually, whereas patient and healthy donor samples were processed jointly. The immunoSEQ multiplex PCR was used to amplify TCRB sequences from cDNA, generating 87-bp fragments that spanned the CDR3 region. Amplicons were sequenced on the Illumina HiSeq platform. The source study handled its data this way. Synthetic template baselines were used to correct PCR bias computationally, reads within Hamming distance 2 were collapsed together, and singletons that could not be merged were discarded. By aligning reads against IMGT, V, D and J genes, CDR3 length, and insertions or deletions at six rearrangement sites were assigned. Within each subset, clonotype counts were normalized to the number of sorted cells before true diversity and Gini coefficients were calculated with the tcR R package. The overlap coefficient, calculated on TCRB nucleotide sequences, was used to quantify repertoire sharing. Drawn from immuneACCESS, this table holds only the in-frame rearrangements with V and J called that TCRdb kept. Clones are partly lost; checked studies trace under half to an unresolved V gene and leave the rest unexplained. V, J and clone size are taken as reported in that table, and D and trimming were inferred from the DNA itself. The sample contains 55,000 to 80,000 clones, around 49% of them found a single time. The top ten constitute roughly 0.7% of the sample.

These data belong to a study of beta chain features in type 1 diabetes (dated by TCRdb to 2017 to 2018). Regarding the complete study: Mean age, gender distribution, total cell number and subset yield were not different between patients and healthy donors. Across all samples, 90 million to 130 million sorted cells were examined, and cell number per subset correlated strongly with RNA yield. In the study, recently diagnosed type 1 diabetes patients and matched healthy donors were compared on the TCRB repertoires of their sorted circulating CD4+ T cell subsets. Regulatory and stem cell-like memory subsets were obtained from only 8 patients and about eight healthy donors, while naive and central memory subsets were obtained from all 30 or so donors.

V is shortened by 1 base, J by 1 base, and the region joining them spans 10 bases. The CDR3 spans 15 residues, from the cysteine through the phenylalanine. Only CDR3 DNA is held: 45 bases, read in frame from base 1. The germline V gene (reference sequence) specifies SEHNR as CDR1 and FQNEAQ as CDR2. Each donor gave one peripheral blood draw, averaging around 0.11 L, which was collected into heparinised tubes. A BD FACSAria II was used to sort naive, central memory, regulatory and stem cell-like memory CD4+ T cells with a panel that included CD45RO, CCR7, CD25, CD127, CD95 and CD27. A purity above 95% was achieved for all sorted populations. Right away, PBMCs were isolated by Lymphoprep density gradient centrifugation and were stained directly, with no culture step. So that batch effects would be minimized, each experiment stained and sorted samples in pairs, pairing one healthy donor with one patient.

On the study overall, not on this receptor specifically: PCR might favor shorter templates, but patient and control samples were amplified and corrected together, so any skew would affect both groups equally. In all four CD4+ subsets, TCRB CDR3 length was moderately but significantly shorter in type 1 diabetes patients. The naive, central memory and regulatory TCRB repertoires appeared to resemble one another more closely among patients than among healthy donors. Patients with type 1 diabetes made fewer insertions and deleted more nucleotides at VDJ recombination sites, implying thymic rearrangement abnormalities. Sequencing cDNA rather than genomic DNA could over-represent highly expressing activated cells, although activation and CD3 levels did not differ between groups. HLA sub-analyses involved small numbers of individuals, so any influence of HLA type on TCRB rearrangement remained unresolved.

This TCR derives from a man aged 30-40 years with type 1 diabetes. Sequences were obtained from central memory CD4+ T cells from blood. The sequence is built from TRBV7-9 and TRBJ2-5; D gene: possibly TRBD2, on 6 matching bases. CDR3 protein: CASSLGGLLQETQYF. At the DNA level, the sequence is TGTGCCAGCAGCTTAGGGGGACTGCTCCAAGAGACCCAGTACTTC.